Sequencing of this T cell receptor beta chain was carried out in a study of blood T cell repertoires in COVID-19. Overall study: The United States, Italy and Spain were the sources of the acute and convalescent COVID-19 samples. Sample material is recorded as cDNA or gDNA derived from T cells, B-cell-depleted T cells, or PBMCs.

Original processing methods: For nucleated cells, counts were estimated from reference gene primer amplification. The table came from immunoSEQ multiplex PCR; TCRdb's copy has only in-frame clones and leaves some out. V and J calls and clone size come straight from that table; D and trimming were deduced from the DNA. The table includes about 74,000 clones, 90% to 95% detected once. Those enrolled in Seattle joined during active infection and were followed longitudinally afterward. Per the germline V gene, CDR1 is MNHEY and CDR2 is SMNVEV (reference sequence). CDR3 length equals 14 residues. Trimming took off 3 bases at V and 0 bases at J, with 9 bases between the two ends.

The TCR originated in a man aged 50 to 59 with COVID-19, enrolled during active disease. The chain is built from TRBV27 and TRBJ2-7; a weak D match, TRBD2 (5 bases). The source material was peripheral blood. The CDR3 sequence is CASSFSRDSYEQYF. CDR3 nucleotide sequence: TGTGCCAGCAGTTTCTCCCGGGACTCCTACGAGCAGTACTTC.